This TCR beta chain was observed in a study of shared clonotypes between healthy human individuals. Comment on this clone: Its target is not known.

Germline V lookup: CDR1 SEHNR, CDR2 FQNEAQ (reference sequence). Trimming took 1 base from V and 2 from J, leaving 9 bases between them. The CDR3 extends over 15 amino acids. Findings of the study overall: Of the naive CD4 clonotypes, roughly 5% were shared across four donors.

Here immunoSEQ multiplex PCR was the method, and the copy in TCRdb shows in-frame clones only, minus some. This table has 1,500,000 or so clones, 98% to 99% appearing once. Sequencing input: naive CD4+ T cells sorted from blood. This sample's subset: CD45RA+ positively selected. The chain couples TRBV7-9 to TRBJ1-5; TRBD1 is a possible D gene (5 bases). This clonotype was obtained from a young man in good health. The CDR3 is CASSLGGYRNQPQHF. Here the CDR3 DNA reads TGTGCCAGCAGCTTAGGGGGGTACCGCAATCAGCCCCAGCATTTT.